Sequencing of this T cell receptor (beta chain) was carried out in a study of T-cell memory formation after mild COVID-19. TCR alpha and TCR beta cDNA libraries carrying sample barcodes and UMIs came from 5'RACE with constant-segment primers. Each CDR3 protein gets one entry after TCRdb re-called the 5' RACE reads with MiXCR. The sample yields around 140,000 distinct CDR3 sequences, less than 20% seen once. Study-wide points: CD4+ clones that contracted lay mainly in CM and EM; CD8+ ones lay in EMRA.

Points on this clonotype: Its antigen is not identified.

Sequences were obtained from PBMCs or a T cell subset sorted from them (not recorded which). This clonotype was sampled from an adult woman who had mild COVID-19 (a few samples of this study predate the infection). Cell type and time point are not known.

This chain's CDR3 is CASSSGLENTEAFF. As DNA, the CDR3 is TGCGCCAGCAGCTCCGGACTCGAGAACACTGAAGCTTTCTTT. The chain is built from TRBV5-1 and TRBJ1-1; D uncertain. Germline CDR1 is SGHRS and CDR2 is YFSETQ. The CDR3 is 14 amino acids. Trimming stripped 3 bases from V and 1 base from J, with 10 bases between.